These T cell receptor beta chains were read from a single sample in a study of chemoradiotherapy in HPV16-positive cancers. Assay: immunoSEQ multiplex PCR; the TCRdb copy retains only in-frame clones and omits some. This table holds about 12,000 clones, about 85% found once. This material consisted of blood, taken from a patient who underwent chemoradiotherapy. The source is a human donor with HPV-associated anogenital cancer. The CDR3 runs from the conserved cysteine through the conserved F or W. D genes are given only for firm matches. Where a row states a size, it is once, few, many or the class of an expanded clone; other rows omit it.

j_call	v_call	d_call	clone_size	cdr3_aa	cdr3_nt
TRBJ2-1	TRBV7-2	-	once	CASSLEGRLVDEQFF	TGTGCCAGCAGCTTAGAGGGACGTTTGGTCGATGAGCAGTTCTTC
TRBJ2-4	TRBV15	-	-	CATSSIRGNIQYF	TGTGCCACCAGCAGTATTAGGGGAAACATTCAGTACTTC
TRBJ1-2	TRBV5-1	-	once	CASSLTGTGYGYTF	TGCGCCAGCAGCTTGACGGGTACTGGCTATGGCTACACCTTC
TRBJ2-5	TRBV19	TRBD1	once	CASSATGGDIETQYF	TGTGCCAGTAGTGCGACAGGGGGTGATATAGAGACCCAGTACTTC
TRBJ1-6	TRBV10-2	-	-	CASSESFVYNSPLHF	TGCGCCAGCAGTGAGTCCTTCGTCTATAATTCACCCCTCCACTTT
TRBJ1-2	TRBV30	-	-	CACSQQDRDGYTF	TGTGCCTGCAGCCAACAGGATCGGGATGGCTACACCTTC
TRBJ2-1	TRBV2	-	-	CASSEKARQFF	TGTGCCAGCAGTGAAAAGGCACGGCAGTTCTTC
TRBJ2-5	TRBV19	-	-	CASTPQMTGAQETQYF	TGTGCCAGTACCCCTCAGATGACAGGAGCCCAAGAGACCCAGTACTTC
TRBJ1-5	TRBV19	-	-	CASKSGTASNQPQHF	TGTGCCAGCAAATCCGGGACGGCTAGCAATCAGCCCCAGCATTTT
TRBJ2-2	TRBV7-2	-	-	CASSLAPGGELFF	TGTGCCAGCAGCTTAGCGCCCGGCGGGGAGCTGTTTTTT
TRBJ1-1	TRBV19	TRBD1	-	CASRQGAWEAFF	TGTGCCAGCCGACAGGGGGCTTGGGAAGCTTTCTTT
TRBJ1-2	TRBV27	-	-	CASSSYDSYGYTF	TGTGCCAGCAGTTCCTACGACAGCTATGGCTACACCTTC
TRBJ2-3	TRBV5-1	-	-	CASSYTDTQYF	TGCGCCAGCAGTTACACAGATACGCAGTATTTT
TRBJ1-5	TRBV5-1	TRBD1	-	CASSAAGGDQPQHF	TGCGCCAGCAGCGCCGCAGGGGGGGATCAGCCCCAGCATTTT
TRBJ2-1	TRBV5-1	-	-	CASSLAGGGGFGEQFF	TGCGCCAGCAGCTTGGCTGGAGGGGGCGGGTTCGGTGAGCAGTTCTTC
TRBJ2-7	TRBV9	TRBD2	once	CASSADWGGREQYF	TGTGCCAGCAGCGCCGACTGGGGGGGTCGGGAGCAGTACTTC
TRBJ2-1	TRBV9	TRBD1	-	CASSVEGTGGSYNEQFF	TGTGCCAGCAGCGTAGAGGGGACAGGGGGCTCCTACAATGAGCAGTTCTTC
TRBJ1-2	TRBV9	-	-	CASSVYPQNGYTF	TGTGCCAGCAGCGTATACCCGCAGAATGGCTACACCTTC
TRBJ2-5	TRBV5-1	-	-	CASSPTSTKETQYF	TGCGCCAGCAGCCCTACCTCTACCAAAGAGACCCAGTACTTC